The 32 T cell receptor beta chains in this list originate from one sample, sequenced in a study of cytomegalovirus exposure and HLA in healthy donors. 60 Vbeta and 13 Jbeta primers were used in PCR. Assay used: immunoSEQ multiplex PCR; TCRdb lists only in-frame clones, some missing. The table has some 150,000 clones, about two thirds seen once. The material sequenced was PBMCs. The receptors were sampled from a woman aged 25 to 39 in good health and CMV-seronegative.

The CDR3 loop is CARSPSPPLRDNQPQHF. CDR3 nucleotide sequence: TGTGCCAGAAGCCCCTCCCCGCCCCTCAGGGATAATCAGCCCCAGCATTTT. The V and J genes are TRBV5-3 and TRBJ1-5; a possible D gene is TRBD1 (5 bases). TRBV5-3 falls under the ORF class, with uncertain function. The length of the CDR3 is 17 residues. Trimming stripped 4 bases from V and 4 bases from J, with 21 bases between.

The chain uses TRBV6-1 and TRBJ1-3, with D unclear. V was clipped by 6 bases and J by 4 bases, with 13 bases between them. CDR3 size: 14 residues. The germline V gene has CDR1 MNHNS and CDR2 SASEGT. In nucleotides, the CDR3 is TGTGCCAGCAGGAGTGGGCTTTCAGGAAACACCATATATTTT. This codes for CASRSGLSGNTIYF.

This chain uses TRBV6-1 with TRBJ1-2, with 8 nucleotides matching TRBD1. Germline V gene data show CDR1 as MNHNS and CDR2 as SASEGT. This CDR3 spans 13 amino acids. Unmatched junction bases numbered 6, after V lost 6 bases and J lost 6 bases. The CDR3 reads CASRYQGAHGYTF. CDR3 DNA sequence: TGTGCCAGCAGGTATCAGGGGGCCCATGGCTACACCTTC.

The chain is built from TRBV5-4 and TRBJ2-2, with 12 bases that match TRBD1. Per germline, CDR1 SGHNT and CDR2 YYREEE (reference sequence). The CDR3 spans 16 residues. With 3 bases clipped from V and 3 bases from J, the junction kept 3 bases outside the gene matches. CDR3 loop: CASSWGQGADTGELFF. The CDR3 DNA is TGTGCCAGCAGCTGGGGACAGGGGGCCGACACCGGGGAGCTGTTTTTT.

This chain connects TRBV9 to TRBJ2-2; tentative D call: TRBD2 (5 bases). Between the trimmed V and J ends, which lost 3 bases and 1 base, there was a span of 16 bases. There are 17 residues in the CDR3. The germline gives CDR1 SGDLS, CDR2 YYNGEE. The CDR3 sequence: CASSAPRAEMNTGELFF. CDR3 in DNA: TGTGCCAGCAGCGCCCCGCGGGCGGAAATGAACACCGGGGAGCTGTTTTTT.

V usage is TRBV19 and J usage is TRBJ1-1; D remains ambiguous. V lost 3 bases and J 1 base, leaving 12 bases between the germline ends. In germline, CDR1 is LNHDA, CDR2 SQIVND (reference sequence). This CDR3 is 15 amino acids long. CDR3: CASSIRLRGNTEAFF. The CDR3 DNA follows: TGTGCCAGTAGTATCCGCCTGAGAGGGAACACTGAAGCTTTCTTT.

The rearrangement joins TRBV5-1 to TRBJ2-4; D remains unclear. CDR1 and CDR2 (germline): SGHRS, YFSETQ. The CDR3 runs 18 residues. Trimming cost V 0 bases and J 4 bases, with 20 bases left between them. The CDR3, as DNA: TGCGCCAGCAGCTTGGCCAGTGGGTTGGCAGACAAAAAAAACATTCAGTACTTC. Amino acid sequence: CASSLASGLADKKNIQYF.

The gene calls are TRBV5-4 and TRBJ1-2, with 8 bases identical to TRBD1. This CDR3 contains 16 residues. Trimming took 1 base from V and 7 from J; bases not matched to a gene: 12. Looked up from germline, CDR1 is SGHNT and CDR2 is YYREEE (reference sequence). CDR3 in DNA: TGTGCCAGCAGCTTGAGACAGGGGTGGAACTTCTTTGGCTACACCTTC. Translated, it gives CASSLRQGWNFFGYTF.

The chain combines TRBV5-6 with TRBJ2-3, with 14 positions matching TRBD2. CDR1 and CDR2 (germline): SGHDT, YYEEEE. V shed 0 bases and J 5 bases; nucleotides not matched to a gene: 8. The CDR3 has 18 amino acids. CDR3 in amino acids: CASSLGRLAGGSVDTQYF. CDR3 nucleotide sequence: TGTGCCAGCAGCTTGGGGAGACTAGCGGGGGGGAGTGTAGATACGCAGTATTTT.

This clone was seen just once. This chain joins TRBV16 and TRBJ2-7; TRBD1 agrees at 7 bases. Looked up from germline, CDR1 is KGHSY and CDR2 is FQNENV. Losses at the gene ends were 4 bases for V and 9 bases for J; bases not matched to a gene: 3. This CDR3 region has 11 residues. CDR3 amino acids: CASSPEGAQYF. CDR3 nucleotides: TGTGCCAGCAGCCCCGAGGGGGCGCAGTACTTC. Full variable domain (outside the CDR3, taken from reference TRBV16 and TRBJ2-7): GEEVAQTPKHLVRGEGQKAKLYCAPIKGHSYVFWYQQVLKNEFKFLISFQNENVFDETGMPKERFSAKCLPNSPCSLEIQATKLEDSAVYFCASSPEGAQYFGPGTRLTVT.

This clone was seen more than once but under ten times. The rearrangement links TRBV7-2 to TRBJ2-5; the D gene is possibly TRBD1 (5 bases). The germline V gene encodes CDR1 SGHTA and CDR2 FQGNSA. Trimming stripped 3 bases from V and 2 bases from J, with 13 bases between. The CDR3 is 15 amino acids. The CDR3 reads CASSFTGQGQETQYF. The CDR3, as DNA: TGTGCCAGCAGCTTCACCGGTCAGGGACAAGAGACCCAGTACTTC.

This clone was picked up a small number of times. This sequence joins TRBV7-6 and TRBJ1-4; 9 nucleotides line up with TRBD1. CDR1 SGHVS and CDR2 FNYEAQ come from the germline V gene. V lost 5 bases and J lost 7; bases outside the gene matches: 5. CDR3 length equals 14 residues. CDR3 in amino acids: CASSPTGGGEKLFF. Here the CDR3 DNA reads TGTGCCAGCAGCCCAACAGGGGGCGGTGAAAAACTGTTTTTT.

V is TRBV5-1 and J is TRBJ1-5; D is ambiguous. V lost 4 bases and J 6 bases, leaving 11 bases between the germline ends. This CDR3 is 13 amino acids long. Looked up from germline, CDR1 is SGHRS and CDR2 is YFSETQ. In nucleotides, the CDR3 is TGCGCCAGCAGCATCGGTTTCGGTCAGCCCCAGCATTTT. Protein sequence: CASSIGFGQPQHF.

The gene calls are TRBV7-9 and TRBJ2-7, with D maybe TRBD1 (6 bases). V was pared by 5 bases and J by 3 bases, with 11 bases between. The germline gives CDR1 SEHNR, CDR2 FQNEAQ (reference sequence). The CDR3 spans 13 residues. The chain's CDR3 is CASSPGVIYEQYF. CDR3 DNA: TGTGCCAGCAGCCCAGGGGTGATCTACGAGCAGTACTTC.

This chain joins TRBV7-2 and TRBJ2-3, with 7 bases matching TRBD1. The ends lost 2 bases at V and 6 bases at J; junction bases unmatched: 11. The CDR3 covers 16 residues. Germline V gives CDR1 SGHTA, CDR2 FQGNSA. This CDR3 is CASSLTPRQGLDTQYF. The CDR3 nucleotides read TGTGCCAGCAGCTTAACCCCAAGACAGGGCTTGGATACGCAGTATTTT.

The gene calls are TRBV15 and TRBJ2-5; 11 positions match TRBD1. The CDR3 sequence is 14 residues long. Looked up from germline, CDR1 is LNHNV and CDR2 is YYDKDF (reference sequence). The junction had 6 bases not matched to a gene; V was cut back by 3 bases and J by 9 bases. CDR3 in amino acids: CATSRDRGRVAQYF. The CDR3 nucleotides are TGTGCCACCAGCAGGGACAGGGGGCGGGTGGCCCAGTACTTC.

CDR3 sequence (DNA): TGTGCCAGCAGTTACTTTACAGGGGGCTGGGAGACCCAGTACTTC. It encodes CASSYFTGGWETQYF. This chain links TRBV6-5 with TRBJ2-5, with TRBD1 matching 9 bases. Trimming removed 1 base from V and 5 bases from J; junction bases left unmatched: 5. Germline V gives CDR1 MNHEY, CDR2 SVGAGI. The CDR3 is 15 amino acids.

This chain joins TRBV6-5 and TRBJ2-1, with D tentatively TRBD2 (5 bases). The CDR3 runs to 11 residues. V lost 4 bases and J 9 bases, leaving 7 bases between the germline ends. Looked up from germline, CDR1 is MNHEY and CDR2 is SVGAGI. The CDR3 loop reads CASSLGSEQFF. The CDR3 DNA is TGTGCCAGCAGTTTGGGGAGTGAGCAGTTCTTC.

This rearrangement joins TRBV6-1 to TRBJ1-6; weak D call: TRBD1 (6 bases). Germline assignment: CDR1 MNHNS and CDR2 SASEGT. V lost 6 bases to trimming and J lost 9 bases, with 9 bases between them. There are 12 residues in the CDR3. The chain's CDR3 is CASRPRGSPLHF. CDR3 sequence (DNA): TGTGCCAGCAGACCCAGGGGTTCACCCCTCCACTTT.

The chain employs TRBV29-1 and TRBJ1-1, with D possibly TRBD1 on 6 matching bases. V dropped 4 bases and J dropped 1 base, with 13 bases sitting between them. Per germline, CDR1 SQVTM and CDR2 ANQGSEA. This CDR3 region has 14 residues. CDR3: CSVVLPGANTEAFF. DNA of the CDR3: TGCAGCGTTGTGCTGCCAGGGGCGAACACTGAAGCTTTCTTT.

The chain carries TRBV28 and TRBJ1-1; 8 bases fit TRBD1. J was trimmed by 5 bases and V by 5 bases; bases with no gene match: 19. This CDR3 contains 18 residues. The germline V gene encodes CDR1 MDHEN and CDR2 SYDVKM. CDR3 nucleotide sequence: TGTGCCAGCAGTCTCATCCCGAACAGGGGGAGCGTGGTTACTGAAGCTTTCTTT. This gives the protein CASSLIPNRGSVVTEAFF.

This clone was seen a handful of times. The chain links TRBV4-1 to TRBJ1-4; D is ambiguous. Germline CDR1 MGHRA, CDR2 YSYEKL. Trimming removed 4 bases at V and 0 bases at J, with 9 bases between. The CDR3 is made up of 15 amino acids. The CDR3 DNA sequence: TGCGCCAGCAGCCTCCCAGGTGCAACTAATGAAAAACTGTTTTTT. Amino acid sequence: CASSLPGATNEKLFF.

The chain carries TRBV18 and TRBJ2-3; 11 bases match TRBD2. The CDR3 sequence is 16 residues long. CDR1 is KGHSH, CDR2 LQKENI, per germline. The trim removed 3 bases at V and 2 bases at J, leaving 4 bases unmatched. Here the CDR3 reads CASSPQTSGTTDTQYF. The CDR3 nucleotides are TGTGCCAGCTCACCGCAGACTAGCGGGACCACAGATACGCAGTATTTT.

On this clone itself: Mismatch with germline at one junction end may stem from a read error. The chain couples TRBV7-9 to TRBJ2-1, with TRBD2 matching 13 bases. CDR1 SEHNR and CDR2 FQNEAQ come from the germline V gene (reference sequence). The CDR3 has 19 amino acids. As DNA, the CDR3 is TGTTCCAGCAGCCCCTTCGGGCCGACTAGCGGGGGGCCCTACAATGAGCAGTTCTTC. This gives the protein CSSSPFGPTSGGPYNEQFF. Variable domain in full (rest from reference TRBV7-9 and TRBJ2-1): DTGVSQNPRHKITKRGQNVTFRCDPISEHNRLYWYRQTLGQGPEFLTYFQNEAQLEKSRLLSDRFSAERPKGSFSTLEIQRTEQGDSAMYLCSSSPFGPTSGGPYNEQFFGPGTRLTVL.

Here the CDR3 reads CASSWRQIGWGQATEAFF. CDR3 nucleotide sequence: TGCGCCAGCAGCTGGCGGCAAATAGGGTGGGGGCAGGCCACTGAAGCTTTCTTT. This chain uses TRBV5-1 with TRBJ1-1; TRBD1 might be the D (6 bases). Trimming took 3 bases from V and 4 from J, leaving 25 bases between them. The germline gives CDR1 SGHRS, CDR2 YFSETQ. The CDR3 has 18 amino acids. Supplemented by reference TRBV5-1 and TRBJ1-1, the full variable domain reads KAGVTQTPRYLIKTRGQQVTLSCSPISGHRSVSWYQQTPGQGLQFLFEYFSETQRNKGNFPGRFSGRQFSNSRSEMNVSTLELGDSALYLCASSWRQIGWGQATEAFFGQGTRLTVV.

The chain combines TRBV19 with TRBJ1-1, with D perhaps TRBD1 (6 bases). Germline lookup yields CDR1 LNHDA and CDR2 SQIVND (reference sequence). The CDR3 has 15 residues. V dropped 3 bases and J dropped 0 bases, with 11 bases sitting between them. The CDR3 loop is CASSIRGDMNTEAFF. The CDR3 nucleotides are TGTGCCAGTAGTATTAGAGGGGACATGAACACTGAAGCTTTCTTT. Variable domain in full (rest from reference TRBV19 and TRBJ1-1): DGGITQSPKYLFRKEGQNVTLSCEQNLNHDAMYWYRQDPGQGLRLIYYSQIVNDFQKGDIAEGYSVSREKKESFPLTVTSAQKNPTAFYLCASSIRGDMNTEAFFGQGTRLTVV.

The chain employs TRBV6-5 and TRBJ2-1; 9 nucleotides align to TRBD2. This CDR3 spans 14 amino acids. Germline-derived CDR1 and CDR2 are MNHEY and SVGAGI. Unmatched junction bases numbered 8, after V lost 6 bases and J lost 8 bases. The CDR3 loop reads CASSTGTSIDEQFF. The CDR3 DNA is TGTGCCAGCAGCACCGGGACTAGCATCGATGAGCAGTTCTTC.

This chain uses TRBV7-8 with TRBJ2-6; D gene ambiguous. The CDR3 length is 17 residues. V was clipped by 0 bases and J by 0 bases, with 9 bases between them. The germline V gene has CDR1 SGHVS and CDR2 FQNEAQ. The CDR3 DNA is TGTGCCAGCAGCTTAGCGCTATCCGGCTCTGGGGCCAACGTCCTGACTTTC. Translating it yields CASSLALSGSGANVLTF.

This clone was detected a few times. The rearrangement links TRBV7-2 to TRBJ2-7, with a tentative D call TRBD1 (6 bases). Germline CDR1 is SGHTA and CDR2 is FQGNSA. V lost 5 bases and J lost 2, with 10 bases in between. The CDR3 is made up of 13 amino acids. For the CDR3, the DNA is TGTGCCAGCAGCCGCGGACAGCCCTACGAGCAGTACTTC. This gives the protein CASSRGQPYEQYF. Full variable domain (outside the CDR3, taken from reference TRBV7-2 and TRBJ2-7): GAGVSQSPSNKVTEKGKDVELRCDPISGHTALYWYRQSLGQGLEFLIYFQGNSAPDKSGLPSDRFSAERTGGSVSTLTIQRTQQEDSAVYLCASSRGQPYEQYFGPGTRLTVT.

V is TRBV28 and J is TRBJ2-1; TRBD1 is a possible D gene (5 bases). V shed 8 bases and J shed 4 bases, with 12 bases lying between them. The germline gives CDR1 MDHEN, CDR2 SYDVKM. The CDR3 spans 13 residues. In DNA, the CDR3 is TGTGCCAGCCGAATTTCAGGGTACAATGAGCAGTTCTTC. Translation gives CASRISGYNEQFF.

The chain links TRBV6-6 to TRBJ2-7; tentatively, D is TRBD1 (5 bases). The CDR3 extends over 13 amino acids. Trimming stripped 6 bases from V and 3 bases from J, with 12 bases between. In germline, CDR1 is MNHNY, CDR2 SVGAGI (reference sequence). The CDR3 reads CASRDGHYYEQYF. The CDR3 nucleotides are TGTGCCAGCAGGGACGGACATTACTACGAGCAGTACTTC.

The chain joins TRBV6-6 to TRBJ1-6; the D gene is possibly TRBD1 (5 bases). V lost 2 bases and J 5 bases, leaving 13 bases between the germline ends. CDR1 is MNHNY, CDR2 SVGAGI, per germline (reference sequence). This CDR3 has 16 residues. CDR3 sequence reads: CASSYPRTDNNSPLHF. The CDR3 coding sequence is TGTGCCAGCAGTTACCCCCGGACGGACAATAATTCACCCCTCCACTTT.